The rows below give T cell receptor beta chains drawn from one sample of a study of memory CD4+ T cells and cytomegalovirus serostatus. Data came from immunoSEQ multiplex PCR; TCRdb stores just in-frame clones and leaves some out. The data hold 25,000 to 40,000 clones, with around 74% observed a single time. Sequenced sample: memory CD4+ T cells from blood. Source of these receptors: an adult in good health and CMV-seronegative. Some clones in this sample may be carry-over from other donors' samples. CDR3s include the opening cysteine and the closing phenylalanine or tryptophan. The order of the fields is D gene, V gene, CDR3 protein. The D gene is left open where the match is weak.

d_call: TRBD1; v_call: TRBV5-4; cdr3_aa: CASSSGPGQGKQYF
d_call: TRBD2; v_call: TRBV5-4; cdr3_aa: CASSWAGVANTGELFF
d_call: NA; v_call: TRBV5-1; cdr3_aa: CASSPDGLRGSYGYTF
d_call: NA; v_call: TRBV6-1; cdr3_aa: CASSGDGREPYGYTF
d_call: NA; v_call: TRBV29-1; cdr3_aa: CSVVRDYGYTF
d_call: NA; v_call: TRBV7-8; cdr3_aa: CASSPHRVSNYGYTF
d_call: TRBD2; v_call: TRBV5-1; cdr3_aa: CASSFKAGEETQYF
d_call: NA; v_call: TRBV6-1; cdr3_aa: CASTSFAEGRPLHF
d_call: TRBD1; v_call: TRBV27; cdr3_aa: CASSPMPGGVEAFF
d_call: NA; v_call: TRBV19; cdr3_aa: CASSDAAMNTEAFF
d_call: TRBD2; v_call: TRBV19; cdr3_aa: CASSIASGGLYEQYF
d_call: NA; v_call: TRBV4-1; cdr3_aa: CASSQGQNTDTQYF
d_call: NA; v_call: TRBV5-4; cdr3_aa: CASSLEGLSGYTF
d_call: TRBD1; v_call: TRBV6-6; cdr3_aa: CASSPDRDSPLHF
d_call: NA; v_call: TRBV30; cdr3_aa: CAWNRGPGPQHF
d_call: NA; v_call: TRBV15; cdr3_aa: CATSRDRARVEGYTF
d_call: TRBD1; v_call: TRBV5-1; cdr3_aa: CASSLGPEDRRNYGYTF
d_call: TRBD1; v_call: TRBV4-1; cdr3_aa: CASSHVDMGQVGSNEQYF
d_call: NA; v_call: TRBV7-9; cdr3_aa: CASSLSHQPQHF
d_call: NA; v_call: TRBV5-1; cdr3_aa: CASSADMATNEKLFF
d_call: NA; v_call: TRBV7-7; cdr3_aa: CASSIEGVGNTEAFF
d_call: TRBD1; v_call: TRBV4-3; cdr3_aa: CASSRSTGTGSGNTIYF
d_call: NA; v_call: TRBV13; cdr3_aa: CASSWVTGRVNTEAFF
d_call: NA; v_call: TRBV11-3; cdr3_aa: CASSSRLAVVQETQYF
d_call: NA; v_call: TRBV11-2; cdr3_aa: CASSLVSGYEQYF
d_call: NA; v_call: TRBV29-1; cdr3_aa: CSVGQPNTEAFF
d_call: TRBD1; v_call: TRBV30; cdr3_aa: CARSQGQGRHF
d_call: NA; v_call: TRBV6-5; cdr3_aa: CASSWGAKNIQYF
d_call: TRBD2; v_call: TRBV7-2; cdr3_aa: CASSLQAGGPPYNEQFF
d_call: NA; v_call: TRBV30; cdr3_aa: CAWSQAALGTQYF
d_call: TRBD1; v_call: TRBV5-1; cdr3_aa: CASSQDRARNEKLFF
d_call: NA; v_call: TRBV15; cdr3_aa: CATSPRTGYNSPLHF
d_call: NA; v_call: TRBV2; cdr3_aa: CASSPSSYGYTF
d_call: TRBD1; v_call: TRBV6-6; cdr3_aa: CASSYTRGRQETQYF